The rows below give T cell receptor beta chains drawn from one sample of a study of CD8 T cells in Susac syndrome. TCRdb fed the immunoSEQ multiplex PCR reads into MiXCR, producing one record per CDR3 protein. Of roughly 170,000 distinct CDR3 sequences in the sample, around 93% were seen once. Material: CD4+ T cells from PBMCs. Receptors were obtained from a human donor with multiple sclerosis. Both conserved end residues are part of each CDR3. D genes are given only for firm matches. Not all rows give a size; the values are once, few, many and, for expanded clones, a class.

d_gene	j_gene	v_gene	abundance	CDR3aa	CDR3nt
.	TRBJ2-5	TRBV7-4	.	CASSLASPAETQYF	TGTGCCAGCAGCTTAGCCAGCCCTGCGGAGACCCAGTACTTC
.	TRBJ1-3	TRBV7-2	.	CASSLVPRAGGNTIYF	TGTGCCAGCAGCTTAGTGCCCAGGGCGGGGGGAAACACCATATATTTT
.	TRBJ2-5	TRBV6-6	.	CASSYSHETQYF	TGTGCCAGCAGTTACAGTCACGAGACCCAGTACTTC
TRBD2	TRBJ2-1	TRBV5-6	.	CASSLTSGGADEQFF	TGTGCCAGCAGCTTGACTAGCGGGGGGGCCGATGAGCAGTTCTTC
.	TRBJ2-1	TRBV12-3/TRBV12-4	once	CASSSDETRFRSEQFF	TGTGCCAGCAGCTCCGATGAGACTAGGTTTAGGAGTGAGCAGTTCTTC
TRBD2	TRBJ2-5	TRBV27	.	CASSFKGTSGFGETQYF	TGTGCCAGCAGTTTCAAAGGGACTAGCGGCTTCGGGGAGACCCAGTACTTC
TRBD1	TRBJ2-1	TRBV6-5	.	CASSYSDDRGRQFF	TGTGCCAGCAGTTATTCGGATGACAGGGGAAGGCAGTTCTTC
TRBD1	TRBJ2-5	TRBV24-1	.	CATSPPPGQGASETQYF	TGTGCCACCAGCCCCCCTCCGGGACAGGGGGCATCAGAGACCCAGTACTTC
TRBD2	TRBJ2-5	TRBV12-3/TRBV12-4	.	CASSFGTSRETQYF	TGTGCCAGCAGTTTCGGGACTAGCCGGGAGACCCAGTACTTC
.	TRBJ2-2	TRBV6-4	.	CASSEAVNTGELFF	TGTGCCAGCAGTGAAGCTGTGAACACCGGGGAGCTGTTTTTT
TRBD2	TRBJ2-1	TRBV12-3/TRBV12-4	.	CASSPSGSSYNEQFF	TGTGCCAGCAGCCCCAGCGGGAGCTCCTACAATGAGCAGTTCTTC
.	TRBJ1-2	TRBV28	.	CASSSDRIPNYGYTF	TGTGCCAGCAGTTCCGACAGGATCCCTAACTATGGCTACACCTTC
TRBD2	TRBJ2-5	TRBV29-1	.	CSVVLAGARGETQYF	TGCAGCGTTGTCCTAGCGGGGGCCAGGGGAGAGACCCAGTACTTC
.	TRBJ2-6	TRBV7-3	.	CASSLNGPGANVLTF	TGTGCCAGCAGCTTAAATGGACCTGGGGCCAACGTCCTGACTTTC
.	TRBJ2-7	TRBV3-1	.	CASSLYGVQYF	TGTGCCAGCAGCCTATATGGGGTGCAGTACTTC
.	TRBJ2-2	TRBV5-1	.	CASSLWDPSTGELFF	TGCGCCAGCAGCTTGTGGGATCCCTCTACCGGGGAGCTGTTTTTT
TRBD2	TRBJ2-3	TRBV20-1	.	CSARLVAGVGDTQYF	TGCAGTGCTAGACTCGTAGCGGGAGTCGGAGATACGCAGTATTTT
.	TRBJ2-7	TRBV12-3/TRBV12-4	once	CASSRTVTGGYEQYF	TGTGCCAGCAGTCGTACCGTAACCGGGGGCTACGAGCAGTACTTC
.	TRBJ2-5	TRBV15	.	CATSRVARNKETQYF	TGTGCCACCAGCAGAGTAGCGCGAAACAAAGAGACCCAGTACTTC